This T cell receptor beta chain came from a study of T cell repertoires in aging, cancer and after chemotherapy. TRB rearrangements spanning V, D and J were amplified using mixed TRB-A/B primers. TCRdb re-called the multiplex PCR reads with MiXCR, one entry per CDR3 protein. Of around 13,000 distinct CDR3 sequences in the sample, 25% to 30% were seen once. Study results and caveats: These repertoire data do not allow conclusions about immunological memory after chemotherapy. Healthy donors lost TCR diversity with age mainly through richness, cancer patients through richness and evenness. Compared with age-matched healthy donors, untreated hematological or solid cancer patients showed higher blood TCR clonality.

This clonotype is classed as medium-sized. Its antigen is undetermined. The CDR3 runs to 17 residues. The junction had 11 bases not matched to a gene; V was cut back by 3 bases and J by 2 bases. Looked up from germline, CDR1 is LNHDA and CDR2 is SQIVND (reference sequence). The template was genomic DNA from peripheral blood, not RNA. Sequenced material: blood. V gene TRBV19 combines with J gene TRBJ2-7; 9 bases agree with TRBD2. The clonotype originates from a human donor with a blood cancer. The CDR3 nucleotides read TGTGCCAGTAGTATTCTGGCAGGGTTAGCGGGAGCCTACGAGCAGTACGTC. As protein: CASSILAGLAGAYEQYV.